The 13 T cell receptor beta chains given below trace back to one sample, sequenced in a study of CD8+CD57+ T cells in acquired aplastic anemia. CDR3 and TCR beta VDJ profiling relied on genomic DNA as the template. Using its own MiXCR run on the reads, TCRdb lists one record per CDR3 protein. The sample yields around 170,000 distinct CDR3 sequences, about 60% seen once. Material: sorted CD4+, CD8+, or CD8+CD57+ T cells (not recorded which) from PBMCs. The source of these receptors is a human donor in good health.

This clonotype was found a few times. The chain joins TRBV3-1 to TRBJ2-1, with TRBD2 identical over 10 bases. The CDR3 is made up of 15 amino acids. Germline V lookup: CDR1 LGHDT, CDR2 YNNKEL (reference sequence). J lost 2 bases, V lost 4 bases, and 2 bases had no gene match. The CDR3 reads CASSPTSGTYNEQFF. The CDR3 DNA reads TGTGCCAGCAGCCCTACTAGCGGGACCTACAATGAGCAGTTCTTC.

The chain is built from TRBV7-9 and TRBJ2-7, with D tentatively TRBD1 or TRBD2 (5 bases each). Germline V gives CDR1 SEHNR, CDR2 FQNEAQ (reference sequence). V was clipped by 4 bases and J by 12 bases, with 16 bases between them. This CDR3 region has 12 residues. CDR3 coding DNA: TGTGCCAGCAGCTCAGTCCGGGGCGCGCTGTACTTC. This sequence encodes CASSSVRGALYF.

The chain recombines TRBV20-1 with TRBJ2-2; TRBD1 agrees at 9 bases. Unmatched junction bases numbered 15, after V lost 0 bases and J lost 1 base. The CDR3 spans 20 residues. Per germline, CDR1 DFQATT and CDR2 SNEGSKA (reference sequence). The CDR3 sequence: CSARDSKGGRDRVNTGELFF. For the CDR3, the DNA is TGCAGTGCTAGAGATTCGAAGGGAGGCCGGGACAGGGTGAACACCGGGGAGCTGTTTTTT.

This clonotype appeared many times. V usage is TRBV19 and J usage is TRBJ2-7; D unclear. The V end was cut by 3 bases, the J end by 2 bases, with 11 bases between. Looked up from germline, CDR1 is LNHDA and CDR2 is SQIVND (reference sequence). The CDR3 extends over 14 amino acids. The CDR3 is CASSIGPGTYEQYF. CDR3 bases: TGTGCCAGTAGTATTGGGCCAGGTACCTACGAGCAGTACTTC.

This clonotype was found many times. The chain combines TRBV11-2 with TRBJ2-1; D not resolved. V was clipped by 5 bases and J by 5 bases, with 13 bases between them. The CDR3 spans 14 residues. Germline-derived CDR1 and CDR2 are SGHAT and FQNNGV. CDR3 DNA: TGTGCCAGCAGCCGAATAGCTGGGGACAATGAGCAGTTCTTC. Protein sequence: CASSRIAGDNEQFF.

Concerning this clonotype: The junction and the germline gene differ at one end; a read error may be behind it. The chain combines TRBV20-1 with TRBJ2-1; D is uncertain. CDR3 length: 11 amino acids. The germline CDR1 and CDR2 sequences are DFQATT and SNEGSKA (reference sequence). CDR3 bases: TGCAGTGCGAGAGGTGACAATGAGCAGTTCTTC. Translation gives CSARGDNEQFF.

This clonotype was observed at least ten times. This rearrangement joins TRBV2 to TRBJ1-5, with a weak D call TRBD1 (6 bases). V was shortened by 3 bases and J by 3 bases, with 12 bases between the two germline ends. The CDR3 loop spans 15 amino acids. Germline CDR1 is SNHLY and CDR2 is FYNNEI. The CDR3 DNA is TGTGCCAGCAGTGACCCCCGGGACATCAATCAGCCCCAGCATTTT. Protein product: CASSDPRDINQPQHF.

The rearrangement uses TRBV15 and TRBJ2-1; unclear D gene. Trimming took 0 bases from V and 0 from J, leaving 9 bases between them. Per germline, CDR1 LNHNV and CDR2 YYDKDF (reference sequence). CDR3 length equals 16 residues. In nucleotides, the CDR3 is TGTGCCACCAGCAGAGATAGTGGCTACTCCTACAATGAGCAGTTCTTC. Protein product: CATSRDSGYSYNEQFF.

This chain joins TRBV13 and TRBJ2-3; TRBD2 agrees at 10 bases. There are 21 residues in the CDR3. The trim removed 0 bases at V and 1 base at J, leaving 16 bases unmatched. The V gene's germline CDR1 is PRHDT and CDR2 FYEKMQ (reference sequence). CDR3 sequence (DNA): TGTGCCAGCAGCTTAGGTCACGGTGGGCTAGCGGGAGTTGAGGGCACAGATACGCAGTATTTT. Protein product: CASSLGHGGLAGVEGTDTQYF.

The gene calls are TRBV20-1 and TRBJ2-7; 7 positions agree with TRBD1. V was pared by 7 bases and J by 2 bases, with 11 bases of the junction left unmatched. The CDR3 covers 14 residues. The germline V gene has CDR1 DFQATT and CDR2 SNEGSKA (reference sequence). The CDR3 coding sequence is TGCAGTGTCATAGAAGGGACAGCCACCTACGAGCAGTACTTC. Its protein is CSVIEGTATYEQYF.

A word on this clonotype: A much larger clone lies one base from this, so it may be a read error. As the CDR3 is not closed by the conserved phenylalanine or tryptophan, this likely results from a read error. This rearrangement joins TRBV24-1 to TRBJ2-7; tentative D call: TRBD1 (6 bases). The CDR3 sequence is 16 residues long. Germline loops: CDR1 KGHDR, CDR2 SFDVKD. In nucleotides, the CDR3 is TGTGCCAGCAGTCTAAGCGACAGGCTTAACACCTACGAGCAGTACCTC. Protein sequence: CASSLSDRLNTYEQYL.

The chain carries TRBV24-1 and TRBJ2-7; 8 bases fit TRBD1. Losses at the gene ends were 4 bases for V and 3 bases for J; bases not matched to a gene: 7. This CDR3 region has 15 residues. CDR1 is KGHDR, CDR2 SFDVKD, per germline. CDR3 amino acids: CATSDAGQGFYEQYF. For the CDR3, the DNA is TGTGCCACCAGTGACGCTGGACAGGGCTTCTACGAGCAGTACTTC.

CDR3 amino acids: CASSFFGQPQHF. The CDR3 region has the DNA TGTGCCAGCAGCTTTTTTGGGCAGCCCCAGCATTTT. The chain couples TRBV5-6 to TRBJ1-5; D unclear. Germline V CDR1 and CDR2: SGHDT, YYEEEE. CDR3 size: 12 residues. Between the trimmed V and J ends, which lost 2 bases and 7 bases, there was a span of 7 bases. The variable domain in full, completed from reference TRBV5-6 and TRBJ1-5, reads DAGVTQSPTHLIKTRGQQVTLRCSPKSGHDTVSWYQQALGQGPQFIFQYYEEEERQRGNFPDRFSGHQFPNYSSELNVNALLLGDSALYLCASSFFGQPQHFGDGTRLSIL.